This T cell receptor (beta chain) was captured in a study of T cell changes during pregnancy in multiple sclerosis. The repertoire was sequenced with immunoSEQ multiplex PCR; TCRdb's copy has only in-frame clones and lacks some. The sample has about 47,000 clones; about 90% are singletons. This CDR3 has 19 amino acids. Germline lookup yields CDR1 SGHRS and CDR2 YFSETQ. V gave up 4 bases and J gave up 2 bases; unmatched junction bases: 10. Material: peripheral blood, obtained in the first trimester of pregnancy. V gene TRBV5-1 combines with J gene TRBJ2-1, with 15 nucleotides matching TRBD2. The TCR comes from a female donor with multiple sclerosis, enrolled in a pregnancy study. The CDR3 nucleotides are TGCGCCAGCAGCACTGGACTAGCGGGGGGGCCCATCCCCTACAATGAGCAGTTCTTC. Its translation: CASSTGLAGGPIPYNEQFF.